The 9 T cell receptor beta chains listed next were all sequenced from one sample in a study of T cell responses to AZD1222 COVID-19 vaccine. Clones were read by immunoSEQ multiplex PCR, and TCRdb kept only the in-frame ones, dropping some. The sample lists 160,000 or so clones, 92% occurring once. The sample here was peripheral blood, taken 28 days after the second AZD1222 dose. These receptors all stem from an adult who received the AZD1222 COVID-19 vaccine.

The CDR3 DNA reads as TGTGCCAGCAGTTCCTCCGGGACTACAACGATCGTGAATGAGCAGTTCTTC. It is translated as CASSSSGTTTIVNEQFF. The chain carries TRBV27 and TRBJ2-1; 7 positions agree with TRBD2. V trimming: 4 bases; J trimming: 7 bases; junction bases outside the gene matches: 16. Germline V gene data show CDR1 as MNHEY and CDR2 as SMNVEV (reference sequence). CDR3 size: 17 residues.

This clone has more than one count but fewer than ten. The CDR3 DNA is TGTGCCAGTAGTCCTGGGGCAGGCGGTGGCTACACCTTC. Its translation: CASSPGAGGGYTF. V usage is TRBV19 and J usage is TRBJ1-2; a possible D gene is TRBD1 (5 bases). From germline, CDR1 is LNHDA and CDR2 SQIVND (reference sequence). CDR3 length equals 13 residues. The V end lost 5 bases, the J end lost 7 bases, and 14 bases lay between the germline ends.

In nucleotides, the CDR3 is TGTGCCAGTAGCCAAGTTGGGCTTACCGAAAAACTGTTTTTT. Translated, it gives CASSQVGLTEKLFF. The genes are TRBV19 and TRBJ1-4; D call uncertain. The CDR3 contains 14 residues. CDR1 and CDR2 from the germline V gene are LNHDA and SQIVND (reference sequence). V dropped 6 bases and J dropped 8 bases, with 16 bases sitting between them.

This clone showed up just once. CDR3 sequence (DNA): TGTGCCAGCAGTTACTGGGTGACAGGAAACTATGGCTACACCTTC. This codes for CASSYWVTGNYGYTF. The chain combines TRBV6-6 with TRBJ1-2; weak D call: TRBD1 (6 bases). The CDR3 sequence is 15 residues long. CDR1 is MNHNY and CDR2 is SVGAGI in the germline V gene (reference sequence). The V end was cut by 1 base, the J end by 2 bases, with 11 bases between.

The chain links TRBV6-5 to TRBJ2-5, with a tentative D call TRBD2 (6 bases). V dropped 4 bases and J dropped 7 bases, with 13 bases sitting between them. The CDR3 is made up of 13 amino acids. Germline CDR1 is MNHEY and CDR2 is SVGAGI. The CDR3, as DNA: TGTGCCAGCAGTTTGGGGGGAATGGGGACCCAGTACTTC. Protein product: CASSLGGMGTQYF.

The genes are TRBV19 and TRBJ1-2; D remains unclear. The CDR3 runs 15 residues. Germline values: CDR1 LNHDA, CDR2 SQIVND (reference sequence). The germline V and J ends were trimmed by 1 base and 3 bases, with 12 bases remaining between them. CDR3 residues: CASSIGLPSDYGYTF. Written as DNA, the CDR3 is TGTGCCAGTAGTATAGGGCTTCCCAGCGACTATGGCTACACCTTC.

The chain uses TRBV29-1 and TRBJ1-2, with D possibly being TRBD1 (6 bases). Trimming pared 4 bases from V and 5 bases from J, leaving 11 bases between. CDR1 is SQVTM and CDR2 is ANQGSEA in the germline V gene. The CDR3 spans 12 residues. The CDR3 region is CSVARGEYGYTF. Here the CDR3 DNA reads TGCAGCGTTGCGAGGGGGGAATATGGCTACACCTTC.

The chain carries TRBV3-1 (or the pseudogene TRBV3-2) and TRBJ2-3; 9 nucleotides agree with TRBD1. V was clipped by 1 base and J by 4 bases; unmatched bases: 3. The CDR3 has 15 amino acids. Germline V gene data show CDR1 as LGHDT and CDR2 as YNNKEL (reference sequence). The DNA for the CDR3 is TGTGCCAGCAGCCAAGGGACAGGGGACTCAGATACGCAGTATTTT. Amino acid sequence: CASSQGTGDSDTQYF.

The chain links TRBV7-6 to TRBJ2-3; D is unclear. CDR1 is SGHVS, CDR2 FNYEAQ, per germline. CDR3 length: 15 amino acids. Trimming took off 5 bases at V and 2 bases at J, with 14 bases between the two ends. Here the CDR3 DNA reads TGTGCCAGCAGCCAGATTCCAGGTTCCACAGATACGCAGTATTTT. Protein product: CASSQIPGSTDTQYF.